Below, 14 T cell receptor beta chains from the same sample are listed, as sequenced in a study of PD-1 blockade in classical Hodgkin lymphoma. The assay was immunoSEQ multiplex PCR, and TCRdb's table has in-frame clones only and misses some. Of tens of thousands of clones listed, roughly 91% are singletons. Relapses following autologous stem cell transplantation were seen in all patients, with brentuximab vedotin exposure varying. The sample here was peripheral blood mononuclear cells (PBMCs), taken at baseline. These receptors came from a human donor with classical Hodgkin lymphoma.

V and J are TRBV4-1 and TRBJ2-2; unclear D gene. CDR3 length equals 17 residues. The germline V gene has CDR1 MGHRA and CDR2 YSYEKL. Trimming took 3 bases from V and 1 from J, leaving 15 bases between them. In DNA form, the CDR3 reads TGCGCCAGCAGCCATTTTGAAACCGACATGAACACCGGGGAGCTGTTTTTT. It encodes CASSHFETDMNTGELFF.

The chain recombines TRBV19 with TRBJ2-1, with D uncertain. Deletions cut 2 bases from V and 6 bases from J, with 2 bases between. The germline V gene has CDR1 LNHDA and CDR2 SQIVND (reference sequence). The CDR3 is 11 residues long. The CDR3, as DNA: TGTGCCAGTAGTATACTCAATGAGCAGTTCTTC. It yields the protein CASSILNEQFF.

V gene TRBV19 combines with J gene TRBJ2-7, with D possibly matching TRBD1 (5 bases). The CDR3 totals 13 residues. V was trimmed by 6 bases and J by 3 bases, leaving 12 bases between them. In germline, CDR1 is LNHDA, CDR2 SQIVND (reference sequence). The CDR3 loop reads CASSLTQGYEQYF. DNA for the CDR3: TGTGCCAGTAGCCTAACCCAGGGCTACGAGCAGTACTTC.

CDR3 coding DNA: TGTGCCAGCAGCCCTAATAGCGGGGGGGCTGTCAAAAACATTCAGTACTTC. Amino acid sequence: CASSPNSGGAVKNIQYF. V usage is TRBV7-9 and J usage is TRBJ2-4; 11 bases are shared with TRBD2. CDR3 length: 17 residues. Per the germline V gene, CDR1 is SEHNR and CDR2 is FQNEAQ (reference sequence). With V trimmed by 5 bases and J by 3 bases, 9 bases remained unmatched.

The V call is TRBV7-9, the J call TRBJ1-1; 8 nucleotides agree with TRBD1. Germline CDR1 SEHNR, CDR2 FQNEAQ (reference sequence). CDR3 length: 16 amino acids. V lost 5 bases and J lost 14; bases outside the gene matches: 22. This CDR3 reads CASSDGGAPEDREIFF. CDR3 in DNA: TGTGCCAGCAGCGACGGAGGAGCCCCGGAGGACAGGGAAATATTCTTT. Using reference TRBV7-9 and TRBJ1-1 for the parts outside the CDR3, the full variable domain is DTGVSQNPRHKITKRGQNVTFRCDPISEHNRLYWYRQTLGQGPEFLTYFQNEAQLEKSRLLSDRFSAERPKGSFSTLEIQRTEQGDSAMYLCASSDGGAPEDREIFFGQGTRLTVV.

The chain uses TRBV6-6 and TRBJ2-3, with 7 bases aligning to TRBD2. Germline V gene lookup returns CDR1 MNHNY and CDR2 SVGAGI (reference sequence). This CDR3 has 16 residues. The ends lost 6 bases at V and 2 bases at J; junction bases unmatched: 11. The chain's CDR3 is CASRVGLAAYTDTQYF. The CDR3 DNA reads TGTGCCAGCAGGGTCGGGCTAGCGGCCTACACAGATACGCAGTATTTT.

V and J are TRBV12-1 and TRBJ1-5; whether TRBD1, the table's D call, matches the DNA was not checked. TRBV12-1 is designated a pseudogene. This CDR3 has 17 amino acids. The CDR3 coding sequence is TGTGCCAGCAGCTTAAGTATCCGGGACAGACTCAATCAGCCCCAGCATTTT. Amino acids: CASSLSIRDRLNQPQHF.

This chain joins TRBV2 and TRBJ1-4; D is possibly TRBD1 (5 bases). Germline CDR1 and CDR2: SNHLY and FYNNEI. Trimming removed 3 bases at V and 1 base at J, with 9 bases between. The CDR3 totals 15 residues. CDR3 coding DNA: TGTGCCAGCAGTGATCGGAGGGGAACTAATGAAAAACTGTTTTTT. The encoded protein is CASSDRRGTNEKLFF.

This chain joins TRBV7-2 and TRBJ1-1; D not certain. The CDR3 spans 11 residues. Trimming removed 5 bases at V and 3 bases at J, with 4 bases between. CDR1 SGHTA and CDR2 FQGNSA come from the germline V gene. The CDR3 DNA reads TGTGCCAGCAGCGCTTACACTGAAGCTTTCTTT. It encodes CASSAYTEAFF.

This chain uses TRBV5-6 with TRBJ2-3, with D perhaps assigned TRBD1 or TRBD2 (6 bases each). The CDR3 spans 18 residues. V lost 0 bases, J lost 4 bases, and 21 bases lay in between. Looked up from germline, CDR1 is SGHDT and CDR2 is YYEEEE. This chain's CDR3 is CASSLAPGKGGWADTQYF. CDR3 bases: TGTGCCAGCAGCTTGGCCCCGGGGAAAGGGGGGTGGGCAGATACGCAGTATTTT. The complete variable domain, with remaining parts taken from reference TRBV5-6 and TRBJ2-3, reads DAGVTQSPTHLIKTRGQQVTLRCSPKSGHDTVSWYQQALGQGPQFIFQYYEEEERQRGNFPDRFSGHQFPNYSSELNVNALLLGDSALYLCASSLAPGKGGWADTQYFGPGTRLTVL.

The chain combines TRBV4-2 with TRBJ2-5; D is uncertain. This CDR3 spans 12 amino acids. From germline, CDR1 is LGHNA and CDR2 YNFKEQ. V was shortened by 0 bases and J by 7 bases, with 6 bases between the two germline ends. The CDR3 sequence: CASSQDRVTQYF. Here the CDR3 DNA reads TGTGCCAGCAGCCAAGATCGGGTGACCCAGTACTTC.

The chain carries TRBV5-8 and TRBJ1-1, with TRBD1 matching 7 bases. V was pared by 2 bases and J by 12 bases, with 10 bases of the junction left unmatched. Germline CDR1 SGHTS, CDR2 YDEGEE. This CDR3 is built from 13 residues. The CDR3 nucleotides read TGTGCCAGCAGCTTAGACAGGGCAGTCATGACTTTCTTT. Translation gives CASSLDRAVMTFF. The whole variable domain, filled in from reference TRBV5-8 and TRBJ1-1, reads EAGVTQSPTHLIKTRGQQATLRCSPISGHTSVYWYQQALGLGLQFLLWYDEGEERNRGNFPPRFSGRQFPNYSSELNVNALELEDSALYLCASSLDRAVMTFFGQGTRLTVV.

As concerns this clone: One end of the junction is discordant with germline, which a read error may explain. The chain joins TRBV5-1 to TRBJ2-7; D is tentatively TRBD1 or TRBD2 (5 bases each). Germline V gene sequence: CDR1 SGHRS, CDR2 YFSETQ. The CDR3 is 11 residues long. Here the CDR3 DNA reads TGCGCCAGCAGCTTACCAGGGACGGCTGGATTC. Encoded protein: CASSLPGTAGF.

The chain joins TRBV19 to TRBJ1-5; D might be TRBD1 (5 bases). The CDR3 runs to 14 residues. Per the germline V gene, CDR1 is LNHDA and CDR2 is SQIVND (reference sequence). Trimming shortened V by 5 bases and J by 0 bases, and 8 bases separated the two germline ends. The CDR3 spells CASSWGDSNQPQHF. The CDR3 DNA reads as TGTGCCAGTAGTTGGGGGGATAGCAATCAGCCCCAGCATTTT.